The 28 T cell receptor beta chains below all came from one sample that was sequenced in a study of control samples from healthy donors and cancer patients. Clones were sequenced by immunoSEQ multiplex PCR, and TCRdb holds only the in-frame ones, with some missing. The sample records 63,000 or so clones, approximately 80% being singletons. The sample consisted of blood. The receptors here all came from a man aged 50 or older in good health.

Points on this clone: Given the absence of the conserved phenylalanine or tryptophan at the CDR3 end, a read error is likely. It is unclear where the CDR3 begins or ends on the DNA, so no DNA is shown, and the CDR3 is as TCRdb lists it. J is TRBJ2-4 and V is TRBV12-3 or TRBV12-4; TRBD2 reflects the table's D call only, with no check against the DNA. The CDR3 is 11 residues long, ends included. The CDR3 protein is CASSLVGSRGR.

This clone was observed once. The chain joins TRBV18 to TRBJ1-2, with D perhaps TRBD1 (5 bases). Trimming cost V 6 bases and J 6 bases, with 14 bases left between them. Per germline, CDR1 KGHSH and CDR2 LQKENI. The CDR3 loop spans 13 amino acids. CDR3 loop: CASSAHGTDGYTF. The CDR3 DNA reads TGTGCCAGCTCCGCCCATGGGACTGATGGCTACACCTTC.

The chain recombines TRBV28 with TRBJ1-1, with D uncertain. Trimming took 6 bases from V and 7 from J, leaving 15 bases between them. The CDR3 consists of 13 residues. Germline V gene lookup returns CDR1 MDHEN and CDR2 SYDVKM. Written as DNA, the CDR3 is TGTGCCAGCAGCTCTCCTATTCCCAATGAAGCTTTCTTT. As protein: CASSSPIPNEAFF.

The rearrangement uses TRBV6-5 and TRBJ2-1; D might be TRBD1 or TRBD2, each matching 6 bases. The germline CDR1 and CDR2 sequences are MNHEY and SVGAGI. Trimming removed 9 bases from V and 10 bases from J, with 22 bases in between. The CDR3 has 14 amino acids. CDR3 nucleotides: TGTGCCAGTGCCAAAGGGGGGAAGATGGACGAGCAGTTCTTC. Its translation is CASAKGGKMDEQFF.

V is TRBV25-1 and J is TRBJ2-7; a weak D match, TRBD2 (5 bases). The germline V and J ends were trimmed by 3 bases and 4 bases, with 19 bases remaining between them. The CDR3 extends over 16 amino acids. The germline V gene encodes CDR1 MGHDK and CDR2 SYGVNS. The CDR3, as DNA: TGTGCCAGCAGTGACAGGAGCGGCACTGCCAGTTACGAGCAGTACTTC. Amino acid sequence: CASSDRSGTASYEQYF.

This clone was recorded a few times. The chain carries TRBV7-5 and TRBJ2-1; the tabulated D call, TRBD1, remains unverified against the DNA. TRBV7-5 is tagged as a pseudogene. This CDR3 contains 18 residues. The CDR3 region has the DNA TGTGTCAGAAGTCACCCTCGCCAGGGGGAAGTGATCGGCAATGAGCAGTTCTTC. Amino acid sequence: CVRSHPRQGEVIGNEQFF.

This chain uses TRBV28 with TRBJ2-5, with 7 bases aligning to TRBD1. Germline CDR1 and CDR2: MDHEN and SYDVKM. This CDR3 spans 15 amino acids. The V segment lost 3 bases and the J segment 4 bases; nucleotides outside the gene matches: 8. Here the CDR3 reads CASSFYQGVRETQYF. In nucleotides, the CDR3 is TGTGCCAGCAGTTTCTATCAGGGGGTGCGAGAGACCCAGTACTTC.

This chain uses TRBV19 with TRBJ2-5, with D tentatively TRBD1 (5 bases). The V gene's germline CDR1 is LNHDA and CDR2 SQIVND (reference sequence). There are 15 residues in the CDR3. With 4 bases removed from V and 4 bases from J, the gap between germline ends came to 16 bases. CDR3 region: CASSNFLRTGETQYF. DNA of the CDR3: TGTGCCAGTAGTAACTTTCTGCGAACAGGAGAGACCCAGTACTTC.

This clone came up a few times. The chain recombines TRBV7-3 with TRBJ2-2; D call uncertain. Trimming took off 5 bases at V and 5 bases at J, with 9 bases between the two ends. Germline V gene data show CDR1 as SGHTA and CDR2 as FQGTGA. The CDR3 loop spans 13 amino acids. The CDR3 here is CASSPWRTGELFF. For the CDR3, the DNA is TGTGCCAGCAGCCCTTGGCGAACCGGGGAGCTGTTTTTT.

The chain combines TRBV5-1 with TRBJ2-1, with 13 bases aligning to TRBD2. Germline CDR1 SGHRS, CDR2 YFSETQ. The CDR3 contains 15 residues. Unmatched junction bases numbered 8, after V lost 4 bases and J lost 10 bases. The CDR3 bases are TGCGCCAGCAGCCCTACTAGCGGGAGGGCCCGGGAGCAGTTCTTC. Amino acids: CASSPTSGRAREQFF.

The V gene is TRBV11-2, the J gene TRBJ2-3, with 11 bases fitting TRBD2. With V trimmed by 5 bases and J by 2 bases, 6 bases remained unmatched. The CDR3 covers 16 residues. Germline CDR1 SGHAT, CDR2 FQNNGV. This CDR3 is CASSQGLAGATDTQYF. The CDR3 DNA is TGTGCCAGCAGCCAAGGACTAGCGGGCGCCACAGATACGCAGTATTTT.

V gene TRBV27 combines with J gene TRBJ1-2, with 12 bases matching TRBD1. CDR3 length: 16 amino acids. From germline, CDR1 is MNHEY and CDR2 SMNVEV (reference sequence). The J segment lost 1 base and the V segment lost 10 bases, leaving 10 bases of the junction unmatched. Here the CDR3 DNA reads TGTGCCACGGGGCGGGACAGGGGGCGTAATAACTATGGCTACACCTTC. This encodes CATGRDRGRNNYGYTF.

The CDR3 bases are TGTGCCAGCAGTTTCCCAGGCCAGACCTTC. It encodes CASSFPGQTF. The chain uses TRBV7-9 and TRBJ1-2, with unresolved D. V was trimmed by 6 bases and J by 14 bases, leaving 13 bases between them. CDR1 and CDR2 from the germline V gene are SEHNR and FQNEAQ (reference sequence). The CDR3 is made up of 10 amino acids.

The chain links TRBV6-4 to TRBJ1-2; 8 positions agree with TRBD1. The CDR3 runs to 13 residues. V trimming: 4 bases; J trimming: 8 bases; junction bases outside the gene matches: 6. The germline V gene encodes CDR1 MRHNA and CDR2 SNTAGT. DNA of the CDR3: TGTGCCAGCAGTGGCTCCGGGGACAGGGGCTACACCTTC. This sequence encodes CASSGSGDRGYTF.

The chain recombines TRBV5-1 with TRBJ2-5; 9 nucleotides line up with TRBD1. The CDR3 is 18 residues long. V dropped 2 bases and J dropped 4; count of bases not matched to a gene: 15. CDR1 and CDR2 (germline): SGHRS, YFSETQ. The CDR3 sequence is CASSLLPPGQGTGETQYF. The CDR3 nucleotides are TGCGCCAGCAGCTTACTACCCCCGGGACAGGGCACGGGAGAGACCCAGTACTTC. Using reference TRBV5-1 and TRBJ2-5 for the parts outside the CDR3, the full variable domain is KAGVTQTPRYLIKTRGQQVTLSCSPISGHRSVSWYQQTPGQGLQFLFEYFSETQRNKGNFPGRFSGRQFSNSRSEMNVSTLELGDSALYLCASSLLPPGQGTGETQYFGPGTRLLVL.

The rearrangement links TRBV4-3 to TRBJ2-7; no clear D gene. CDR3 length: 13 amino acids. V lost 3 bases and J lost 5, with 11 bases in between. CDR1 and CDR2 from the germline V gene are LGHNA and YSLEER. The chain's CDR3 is CASSQEIRHEQYF. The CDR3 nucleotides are TGCGCCAGCAGCCAGGAAATAAGACACGAGCAGTACTTC.

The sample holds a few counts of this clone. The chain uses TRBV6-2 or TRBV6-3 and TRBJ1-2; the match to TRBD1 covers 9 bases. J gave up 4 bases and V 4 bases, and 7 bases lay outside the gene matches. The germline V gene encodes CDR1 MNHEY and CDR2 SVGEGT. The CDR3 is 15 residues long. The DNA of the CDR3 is TGTGCCAGCAGTTCCGGACAGGGGCGGACCTATGGCTACACCTTC. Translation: CASSSGQGRTYGYTF.

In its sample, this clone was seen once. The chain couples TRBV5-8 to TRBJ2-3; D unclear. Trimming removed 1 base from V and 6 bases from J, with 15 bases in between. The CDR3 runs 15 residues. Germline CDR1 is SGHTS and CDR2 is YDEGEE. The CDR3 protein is CASSLNGGRTDTQYF. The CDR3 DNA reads TGTGCCAGCAGCTTGAATGGCGGACGGACCGATACGCAGTATTTT.

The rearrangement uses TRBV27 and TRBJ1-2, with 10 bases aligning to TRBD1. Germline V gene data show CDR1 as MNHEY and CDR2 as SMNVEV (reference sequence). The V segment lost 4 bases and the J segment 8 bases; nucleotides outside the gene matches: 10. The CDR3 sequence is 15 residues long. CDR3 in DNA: TGTGCCAGCAGTTCCCAGGGACAGGGGTCGCGCGGCTACACCTTC. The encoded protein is CASSSQGQGSRGYTF.

The CDR3 is CASSPGLASETQYF. The DNA for the CDR3 is TGTGCCAGCAGCCCGGGACTAGCATCGGAGACCCAGTACTTC. The chain carries TRBV11-2 and TRBJ2-5, with 9 bases identical to TRBD2. Germline CDR1 SGHAT, CDR2 FQNNGV. The CDR3 has 14 residues. V gave up 5 bases and J gave up 5 bases; unmatched junction bases: 6.

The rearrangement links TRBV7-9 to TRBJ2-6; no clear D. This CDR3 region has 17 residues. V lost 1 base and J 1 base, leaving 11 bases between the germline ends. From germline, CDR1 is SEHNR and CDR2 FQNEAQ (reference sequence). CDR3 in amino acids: CASSLVLGRSGANVLTF. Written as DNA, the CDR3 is TGTGCCAGCAGCTTAGTTTTAGGCCGATCTGGGGCCAACGTCCTGACTTTC. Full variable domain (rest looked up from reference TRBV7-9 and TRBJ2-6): DTGVSQNPRHKITKRGQNVTFRCDPISEHNRLYWYRQTLGQGPEFLTYFQNEAQLEKSRLLSDRFSAERPKGSFSTLEIQRTEQGDSAMYLCASSLVLGRSGANVLTFGAGSRLTVL.

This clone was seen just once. The CDR3 protein is CASSLDPGLAGGLSYNEQFF. The CDR3 nucleotides read TGTGCCAGCAGCTTGGACCCGGGACTAGCGGGAGGACTCTCCTACAATGAGCAGTTCTTC. J is TRBJ2-1 and V is TRBV7-3, with 15 nucleotides matching TRBD2. From germline, CDR1 is SGHTA and CDR2 FQGTGA. The V segment lost 3 bases and the J segment 0 bases; nucleotides outside the gene matches: 9. This CDR3 comprises 20 residues.

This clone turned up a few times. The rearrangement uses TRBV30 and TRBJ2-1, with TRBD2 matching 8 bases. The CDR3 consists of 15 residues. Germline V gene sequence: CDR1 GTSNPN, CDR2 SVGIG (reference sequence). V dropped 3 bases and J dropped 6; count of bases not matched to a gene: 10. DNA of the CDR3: TGTGCCTGGAGGGAGATTAGCGGGGACACCAATGAGCAGTTCTTC. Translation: CAWREISGDTNEQFF. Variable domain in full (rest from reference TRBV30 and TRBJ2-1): SQTIHQWPATLVQPVGSPLSLECTVEGTSNPNLYWYRQAAGRGLQLLFYSVGIGQISSEVPQNLSASRPQDRQFILSSKKLLLSDSGFYLCAWREISGDTNEQFFGPGTRLTVL.

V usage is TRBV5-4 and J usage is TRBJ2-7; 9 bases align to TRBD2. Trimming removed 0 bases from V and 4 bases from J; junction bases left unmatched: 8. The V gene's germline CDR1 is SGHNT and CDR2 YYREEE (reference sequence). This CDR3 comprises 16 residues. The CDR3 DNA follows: TGTGCCAGCAGCTTGGGGGACTCTAGCGGGAAATACGAGCAGTACTTC. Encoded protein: CASSLGDSSGKYEQYF.

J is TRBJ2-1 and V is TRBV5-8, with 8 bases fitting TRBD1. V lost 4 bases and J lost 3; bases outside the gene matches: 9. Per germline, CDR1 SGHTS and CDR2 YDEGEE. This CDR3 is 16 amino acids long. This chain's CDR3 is CASSPRQGYYYNEQFF. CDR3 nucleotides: TGTGCCAGCAGCCCCAGACAGGGGTACTACTACAATGAGCAGTTCTTC.

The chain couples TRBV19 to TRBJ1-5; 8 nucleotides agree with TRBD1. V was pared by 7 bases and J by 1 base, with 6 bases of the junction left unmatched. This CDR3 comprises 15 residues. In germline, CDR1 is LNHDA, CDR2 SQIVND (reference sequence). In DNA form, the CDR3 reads TGTGCCAGTATCGTACAGGGGGGAAGCAATCAGCCCCAGCATTTT. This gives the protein CASIVQGGSNQPQHF.

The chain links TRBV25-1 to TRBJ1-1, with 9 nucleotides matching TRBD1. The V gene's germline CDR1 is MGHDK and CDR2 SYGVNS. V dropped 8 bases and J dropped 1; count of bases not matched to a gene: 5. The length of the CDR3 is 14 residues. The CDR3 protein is CASQKTGGNTEAFF. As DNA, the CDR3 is TGTGCCAGCCAAAAGACAGGGGGGAACACTGAAGCTTTCTTT.

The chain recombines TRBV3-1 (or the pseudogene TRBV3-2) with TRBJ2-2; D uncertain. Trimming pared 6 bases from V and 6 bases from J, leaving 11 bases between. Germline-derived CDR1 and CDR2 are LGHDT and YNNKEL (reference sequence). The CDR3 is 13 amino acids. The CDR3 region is CASSENHPGELFF. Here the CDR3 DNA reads TGTGCCAGCAGTGAAAACCATCCCGGGGAGCTGTTTTTT.